The T cell receptor (beta chain) described here comes from a study of OX40 agonist ivuxolimab in advanced cancers. As for this clone: The junction and the germline gene differ at one end; a read error may be behind it.

Assay: immunoSEQ multiplex PCR; the TCRdb copy retains only in-frame clones and omits some. The table lists 50,000 to 60,000 clones, about 92% of them singletons. The sequencing here drew on CD4+ or CD8+ T cells sorted from blood, taken in a trial of the OX40 agonist ivuxolimab. The source of this sequence is an adult with an advanced solid tumor such as melanoma, head and neck, liver or kidney cancer.

CDR3 protein: CASSQDIMTKDVYF. The CDR3 DNA sequence: TGCGCCAGCAGCCAAGATATCATGACCAAAGACGTCTATTTC. The chain links TRBV4-3 to TRBJ2-7; no reliable D call. Germline V lookup: CDR1 LGHNA, CDR2 YSLEER. The CDR3 has 14 residues.